A single sample is the source of the 30 T cell receptor beta chains below, sequenced in a study of regulatory T cells in long-lasting Graves disease. Time point: newly diagnosed GD, antithyroid drugs for less than 3 months. The TCR library used RNA extracted from PBMCs. TCR beta libraries were built with iRepertoire HTBI primers and Arm-PCR of CDR3 regions. Each CDR3 protein is one row after TCRdb ran MiXCR on the multiplex PCR reads. The table has about 210,000 distinct CDR3 sequences, roughly 19% seen once. These data also featured in a second study, about T cells in Graves' hyperthyroidism and ophthalmopathy.

Sequenced here: peripheral blood mononuclear cells (PBMCs), sampled at new diagnosis, from a patient treated with antithyroid drugs. All receptors come from a young woman with Graves disease.

This clonotype was picked up a small number of times. The V and J genes are TRBV7-2 and TRBJ2-3, with D perhaps matching TRBD2 (7 bases). From germline, CDR1 is SGHTA and CDR2 FQGNSA. Trimming took off 1 base at V and 2 bases at J, with 16 bases between the two ends. The CDR3 has 17 amino acids. CDR3 in amino acids: CASSLVGGAGYTDTQYF. The CDR3 DNA sequence: TGTGCCAGCAGCTTAGTAGGGGGGGCAGGTTACACAGATACGCAGTATTTT.

This clonotype was picked up many times. The gene calls are TRBV18 and TRBJ1-5, with TRBD1 matching over 7 bases. The CDR3 is 16 residues long. V was pared by 4 bases and J by 0 bases, with 6 bases of the junction left unmatched. CDR1 is KGHSH and CDR2 is LQKENI in the germline V gene. CDR3 nucleotides: TGTGCCAGCTCACGCGGACAGGCAGATAGCAATCAGCCCCAGCATTTT. It encodes CASSRGQADSNQPQHF.

This clonotype showed up many times. This chain joins TRBV7-9 and TRBJ2-2; D is possibly TRBD1 (7 bases). Looked up from germline, CDR1 is SEHNR and CDR2 is FQNEAQ (reference sequence). CDR3 size: 16 residues. V lost 5 bases and J lost 6, with 19 bases in between. The CDR3 coding sequence is TGTGCCAGCAGCGGGCGGGACAGACAGTTCGCCGGGGAGCTGTTTTTT. Its translation: CASSGRDRQFAGELFF.

This clonotype occurred many times. The chain uses TRBV6-2 or TRBV6-3 and TRBJ2-1; D uncertain. The CDR3 is 12 amino acids. Germline-derived CDR1 and CDR2 are MNHEY and SVGEGT. V lost 6 bases to trimming and J lost 5 bases, with 8 bases between them. The CDR3 DNA sequence: TGTGCCAGCAGGGCCCGAGACAATGAGCAGTTCTTC. This gives the protein CASRARDNEQFF.

This clonotype has a count of ten or more. The chain combines TRBV30 with TRBJ2-1, with D hard to call. The V end was cut by 4 bases, the J end by 10 bases, with 17 bases between. The CDR3 is 13 amino acids. Germline CDR1 reads GTSNPN; CDR2 reads SVGIG (reference sequence). Here the CDR3 reads CAWKRESYGEQFF. CDR3 in DNA: TGTGCCTGGAAACGTGAGTCCTACGGGGAGCAGTTCTTC.

The sample holds many counts of this clonotype. The chain has TRBV20-1 and TRBJ2-2; TRBD1 matches at 9 bases. With V trimmed by 6 bases and J by 5 bases, 13 bases remained unmatched. Germline loops: CDR1 DFQATT, CDR2 SNEGSKA (reference sequence). CDR3 length equals 16 residues. CDR3 region: CSALQGASPGTGELFF. The CDR3 DNA follows: TGCAGTGCCCTACAGGGGGCGTCCCCTGGGACCGGGGAGCTGTTTTTT.

This clonotype was observed many times. The genes are TRBV2 and TRBJ1-6; 7 bases fit TRBD1. Germline V CDR1 and CDR2: SNHLY, FYNNEI. The V segment lost 4 bases and the J segment 7 bases; nucleotides outside the gene matches: 10. The CDR3 spans 16 residues. In nucleotides, the CDR3 is TGTGCCAGCAGTGGCCCCTCGACAGGGCCCAATTCACCCCTCCACTTT. It codes for CASSGPSTGPNSPLHF.

This clonotype was seen many times. The genes are TRBV7-3 and TRBJ1-2; 9 bases are a match to TRBD1. CDR3 length: 13 amino acids. V trimming: 4 bases; J trimming: 4 bases; junction bases outside the gene matches: 1. CDR1 and CDR2 from the germline V gene are SGHTA and FQGTGA. The DNA for the CDR3 is TGTGCCAGCAGCTCGACAGGGGGCTATGGCTACACCTTC. Protein: CASSSTGGYGYTF.

This clonotype was picked up many times. This chain connects TRBV28 to TRBJ2-7, with TRBD2 matching 7 bases. The trim removed 3 bases at V and 3 bases at J, leaving 8 bases unmatched. The CDR3 spans 15 residues. Germline lookup yields CDR1 MDHEN and CDR2 SYDVKM. The CDR3 spells CASSLEGLQFYEQYF. The CDR3 DNA follows: TGTGCCAGCAGTTTGGAGGGACTACAGTTCTACGAGCAGTACTTC.

The table lists this clonotype with many counts. This rearrangement joins TRBV12-3 or TRBV12-4 to TRBJ1-6; D gene uncertain. This CDR3 region has 12 residues. The V end was cut by 6 bases, the J end by 7 bases, with 7 bases between. The CDR3 sequence: CASRSYNSPLHF. In DNA, the CDR3 is TGTGCCAGCAGATCGTACAATTCACCCCTCCACTTT.

As to this clonotype: This may come from a read error, since a much larger clone is one base off. The chain combines TRBV25-1 with TRBJ2-3; TRBD1 is a possible D gene (6 bases). The CDR3 consists of 15 residues. The germline CDR1 and CDR2 sequences are MGHDK and SYGVNS. With 7 bases removed from V and 2 bases from J, the gap between germline ends came to 16 bases. Written as DNA, the CDR3 is TGTGCCAGCAATGAGTTGGACAGCAACACAGATACGCAGTATTTT. It encodes CASNELDSNTDTQYF.

This clonotype came up many times. The CDR3: CASSLVQNTEAFF. CDR3 in DNA: TGTGCCAGCAGCTTAGTGCAGAACACTGAAGCTTTCTTT. This chain links TRBV7-9 with TRBJ1-1, with D uncertain. V lost 1 base and J 1 base, leaving 4 bases between the germline ends. CDR3 length equals 13 residues. The germline V gene encodes CDR1 SEHNR and CDR2 FQNEAQ (reference sequence).

This clonotype has ten or more counts. This chain uses TRBV10-3 with TRBJ2-2; TRBD2 might be the D (6 bases). CDR3 length equals 16 residues. Germline loops: CDR1 ENHRY, CDR2 SYGVKD. V was shortened by 5 bases and J by 5 bases, with 18 bases between the two germline ends. The CDR3 region is CAISRKGGTTTGELFF. In nucleotides, the CDR3 is TGTGCCATCAGTCGTAAGGGAGGAACCACAACCGGGGAGCTGTTTTTT.

Ten or more counts support this clonotype. The rearrangement joins TRBV6-1 to TRBJ2-3; TRBD2 might be the D (6 bases). V lost 8 bases to trimming and J lost 5 bases, with 11 bases between them. Germline CDR1 and CDR2: MNHNS and SASEGT. The CDR3 length is 12 residues. CDR3 region: CASSRRVDTQYF. The CDR3 region has the DNA TGTGCCAGCTCACGGAGGGTAGATACGCAGTATTTT.

Many counts were recorded for this clonotype. This sequence joins TRBV28 and TRBJ1-5; TRBD1 aligns across 10 bases. J lost 3 bases, V lost 4 bases, and 6 bases had no gene match. The CDR3 consists of 16 residues. The germline gives CDR1 MDHEN, CDR2 SYDVKM. The CDR3 bases are TGTGCCAGCAGTTCCAGACAGGGGGCGGTCAATCAGCCCCAGCATTTT. Translating it yields CASSSRQGAVNQPQHF.

This chain links TRBV7-9 with TRBJ2-2; D is unresolved. CDR3 length: 16 amino acids. Germline CDR1 and CDR2: SEHNR and FQNEAQ (reference sequence). V gave up 2 bases and J gave up 2 bases, with 12 bases separating them. The CDR3: CASSLSATDNTGELFF. The CDR3 DNA reads TGTGCCAGCAGCTTATCGGCGACGGACAACACCGGGGAGCTGTTTTTT.

This clonotype was recorded at least ten times. V is TRBV28 and J is TRBJ1-2; maybe TRBD1 (5 bases). This CDR3 has 14 residues. Germline V gene data show CDR1 as MDHEN and CDR2 as SYDVKM. Between the trimmed V and J ends, which lost 7 bases and 8 bases, there was a span of 20 bases. The CDR3 region has the DNA TGTGCCAGCAACGTCCCGGGACCCGGGGGGGGCTACACCTTC. Amino acid sequence: CASNVPGPGGGYTF.

V and J are TRBV6-2 or TRBV6-3 and TRBJ2-1, with TRBD1 as a possible D gene (6 bases). Germline CDR1 and CDR2: MNHEY and SVGEGT. The CDR3 covers 16 residues. V was trimmed by 6 bases and J by 0 bases, leaving 15 bases between them. The CDR3 protein is CASSLNQGLSYNEQFF. The CDR3 DNA is TGTGCCAGCAGCCTAAACCAGGGGCTCTCCTACAATGAGCAGTTCTTC.

This chain connects TRBV2 to TRBJ2-5; D is perhaps TRBD1 or TRBD2 (5 bases each). Germline-derived CDR1 and CDR2 are SNHLY and FYNNEI. V was trimmed by 5 bases and J by 5 bases, leaving 24 bases between them. This CDR3 region has 17 residues. The CDR3 nucleotides are TGTGCCAGCAGTCTCCAAAGGGACGGCTGGTCAGCGGAGACCCAGTACTTC. Residues: CASSLQRDGWSAETQYF.

On this clonotype itself: One end of the junction is discordant with germline, which a read error may explain. The chain couples TRBV10-2 to TRBJ1-2, with TRBD1 matching over 10 bases. The CDR3 runs to 14 residues. Germline V gene sequence: CDR1 WSHSY, CDR2 SAAADI. DNA of the CDR3: TGCGCCAGCAGTACCCGGGACAGGGGCTATGACTACACCTTC. Amino acids: CASSTRDRGYDYTF.

This chain uses TRBV11-1 with TRBJ2-3, with 8 bases lining up with TRBD1. V was pared by 6 bases and J by 4 bases, with 12 bases of the junction left unmatched. This CDR3 has 16 amino acids. Germline V lookup: CDR1 SGHAT, CDR2 FQDESV (reference sequence). CDR3 protein: CASRSTGVSSADTQYF. The CDR3 nucleotides read TGTGCCAGCAGGTCGACAGGGGTCTCTTCGGCAGATACGCAGTATTTT.

V usage is TRBV11-2 and J usage is TRBJ1-2; D is uncertain. Germline V gene sequence: CDR1 SGHAT, CDR2 FQNNGV. There are 15 residues in the CDR3. Deletions cut 0 bases from V and 2 bases from J, with 10 bases between. The CDR3 DNA reads as TGTGCCAGCAGCTTAGATTCCGGGCCCAACTATGGCTACACCTTC. As protein: CASSLDSGPNYGYTF.

The chain links TRBV12-3 or TRBV12-4 to TRBJ2-2, with 8 bases identical to TRBD1. Unmatched junction bases numbered 6, after V lost 1 base and J lost 5 bases. The CDR3 spans 16 residues. The CDR3 DNA follows: TGTGCCAGCAGTTTAGGTTCAGGGGGCTTGACCGGGGAGCTGTTTTTT. Translating gives CASSLGSGGLTGELFF.

At least ten counts were recorded for this clonotype. This sequence joins TRBV28 and TRBJ2-7; 14 bases fit TRBD2. The CDR3 covers 13 residues. Unmatched junction bases numbered 6, after V lost 10 bases and J lost 7 bases. CDR1 and CDR2 from the germline V gene are MDHEN and SYDVKM. The CDR3 here is CATRGLAGVEQYF. CDR3 sequence (DNA): TGTGCCACCCGGGGACTAGCGGGAGTTGAGCAGTACTTC.

This clonotype was seen at least ten times. This chain uses TRBV7-9 with TRBJ2-1; 13 positions agree with TRBD2. The CDR3 contains 15 residues. Trimming took 5 bases from V and 9 from J; bases not matched to a gene: 7. Germline V gene data show CDR1 as SEHNR and CDR2 as FQNEAQ (reference sequence). CDR3 sequence: CASSGRLAGGSEQFF. DNA of the CDR3: TGTGCCAGCAGCGGGAGACTAGCGGGAGGTTCTGAGCAGTTCTTC.

This clonotype was found a few times. The CDR3 sequence is CASSGVQPNEKLFF. CDR3 in DNA: TGTGCCAGCAGCGGTGTACAGCCAAATGAAAAACTGTTTTTT. The rearrangement joins TRBV4-2 to TRBJ1-4; unclear D gene. CDR3 length: 14 amino acids. Germline V gives CDR1 LGHNA, CDR2 YNFKEQ. V lost 5 bases to trimming and J lost 5 bases, with 12 bases between them.

This clonotype has more than one count but fewer than ten. A much larger clone differs from this one at a single base, so this may be a read error. The chain employs TRBV19 and TRBJ1-2; the match to TRBD1 covers 7 bases. The CDR3 loop spans 15 amino acids. CDR1 and CDR2 (germline): LNHDA, SQIVND (reference sequence). CDR3 region: CASSILLRDSYGCTF. In DNA form, the CDR3 reads TGTGCCAGTAGTATTTTGCTACGGGACAGCTATGGCTGCACCTTC.

The table lists this clonotype with many counts. This chain joins TRBV14 and TRBJ1-4; 11 bases line up with TRBD1. Germline CDR1 reads SGHDN; CDR2 reads FVKESK. The CDR3 loop spans 15 amino acids. The junction had 7 bases not matched to a gene; V was cut back by 4 bases and J by 9 bases. Here the CDR3 reads CASSRLDRGRKKLFF. CDR3 nucleotides: TGTGCCAGCAGCCGCTTGGACAGGGGGCGGAAAAAACTGTTTTTT.

The rearrangement joins TRBV5-1 to TRBJ2-2, with 8 bases matching TRBD1. There are 16 residues in the CDR3. CDR1 SGHRS and CDR2 YFSETQ come from the germline V gene. V was clipped by 0 bases and J by 9 bases; unmatched bases: 10. CDR3 protein: CASSLVGTGFIRELFF. In DNA, the CDR3 is TGCGCCAGCAGCTTGGTGGGGACAGGTTTCATCCGGGAGCTGTTTTTT.

This chain connects TRBV2 to TRBJ2-7; TRBD2 agrees at 16 bases. The length of the CDR3 is 16 residues. CDR1 and CDR2 from the germline V gene are SNHLY and FYNNEI. V lost 6 bases, J lost 2 bases, and 4 bases stayed unmatched. This chain's CDR3 is CASRPGTSGGAYEQYF. In DNA, the CDR3 is TGTGCCAGCAGACCCGGGACTAGCGGGGGGGCCTACGAGCAGTACTTC.